The entry below gives a single T cell receptor beta chain sequence along with its context. This entry is derived from a study of blood T cells in healthy people across ages. Sample-barcoded 5' priming and a J-beta primer mix drove a second PCR of about 6 to 11 cycles. Unique molecular identifiers of 12 random nucleotides labeled each cDNA. TCRdb re-derived calls from the 5' RACE reads in MiXCR, one entry per CDR3 protein. There are some 860,000 distinct CDR3 sequences in the sample; roughly three fifths occur only once, and 25% to 30% lies in the top ten. The CDR3 runs to 15 residues. Trimming removed 0 bases from V and 1 base from J, with 10 bases in between. CDR1 is DFQATT and CDR2 is SNEGSKA in the germline V gene (reference sequence). Investigators took about 10 milliliters of peripheral blood from every donor. A minimum of 7 million PBMCs was isolated per sample. With each sample, at least 5 micrograms of total RNA were extracted.

This chain joins TRBV20-1 and TRBJ2-1, with D tentatively TRBD2 (5 bases). This sequence originates from a man aged 40-55 years in good health. The specimen was blood. The CDR3 nucleotides read TGCAGTGCTAGAGATGCCAGCGGATCCTACAATGAGCAGTTCTTC. Translating it yields CSARDASGSYNEQFF.